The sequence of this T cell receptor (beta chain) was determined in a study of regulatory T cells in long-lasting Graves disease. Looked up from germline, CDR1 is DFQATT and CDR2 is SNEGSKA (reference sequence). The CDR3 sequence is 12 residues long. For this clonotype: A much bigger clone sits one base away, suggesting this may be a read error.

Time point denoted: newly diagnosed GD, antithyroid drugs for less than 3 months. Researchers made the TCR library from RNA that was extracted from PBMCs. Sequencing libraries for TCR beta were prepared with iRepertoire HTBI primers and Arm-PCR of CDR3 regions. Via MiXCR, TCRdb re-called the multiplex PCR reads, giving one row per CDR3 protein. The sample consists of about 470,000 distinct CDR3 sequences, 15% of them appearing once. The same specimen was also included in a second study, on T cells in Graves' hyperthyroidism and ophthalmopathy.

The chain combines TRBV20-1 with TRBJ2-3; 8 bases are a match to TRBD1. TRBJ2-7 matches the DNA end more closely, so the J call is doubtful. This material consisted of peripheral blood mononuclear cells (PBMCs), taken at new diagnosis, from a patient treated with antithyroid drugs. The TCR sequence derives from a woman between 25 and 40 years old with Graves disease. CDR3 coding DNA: TGCAGTGCTTCACGGACAGGGACTGAGCAGTACTTC. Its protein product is CSASRTGTEQYF.